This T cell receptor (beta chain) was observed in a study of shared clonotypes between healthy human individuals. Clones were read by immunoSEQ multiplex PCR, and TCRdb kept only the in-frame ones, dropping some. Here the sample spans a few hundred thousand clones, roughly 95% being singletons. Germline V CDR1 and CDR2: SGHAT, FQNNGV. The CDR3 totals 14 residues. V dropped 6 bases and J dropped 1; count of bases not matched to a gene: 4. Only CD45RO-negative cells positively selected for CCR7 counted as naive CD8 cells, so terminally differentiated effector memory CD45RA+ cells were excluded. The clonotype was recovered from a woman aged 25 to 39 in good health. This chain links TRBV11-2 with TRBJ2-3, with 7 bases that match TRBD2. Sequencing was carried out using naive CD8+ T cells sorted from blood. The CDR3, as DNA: TGTGCCAGCAGAGGACTAGTCGGCACAGATACGCAGTATTTT. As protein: CASRGLVGTDTQYF.